This TCR beta chain was profiled in a study of spatial heterogeneity in lung cancer. Time point described: sample taken at primary tumor resection. The donors, 60 to 80 patients with untreated early-stage non-small cell lung cancer, provided the samples. V was shortened by 5 bases and J by 4 bases, with 21 bases between the two germline ends. There are 17 residues in the CDR3. In germline, CDR1 is SGHAT, CDR2 FQNNGV. Every TCR cDNA molecule carried a tag that served as a unique molecular identifier. TCRdb re-called the 5' RACE reads through MiXCR, storing one row per CDR3 protein. This sample carries more than 60,000 distinct CDR3 sequences, under 8.5% of them seen once, and the ten largest clones take roughly 7%.

The chain employs TRBV11-2 and TRBJ2-1, with D perhaps TRBD2 (7 bases). The source of this sequence is a male donor with early-stage non-small cell lung cancer. This material consisted of PBMCs, taken at surgery. The CDR3 spells CASSETGLSGNYNEQFF. As DNA, the CDR3 is TGTGCCAGCAGCGAAACAGGGTTAAGCGGGAATTACAATGAGCAGTTCTTC. The full variable domain, its missing parts supplied by reference TRBV11-2 and TRBJ2-1, is EAGVAQSPRYKIIEKRQSVAFWCNPISGHATLYWYQQILGQGPKLLIQFQNNGVVDDSQLPKDRFSAERLKGVDSTLKIQPAKLEDSAVYLCASSETGLSGNYNEQFFGPGTRLTVL.